This TCR beta chain was recovered during a study of cytomegalovirus exposure and HLA in healthy donors. General study points: TCR beta sequences numbering under 20,000 were associated with HLA alleles at 0.05 false discovery rate in a later analysis. It is likely that the observed cluster of highly shared sequence variants was a sequencing artifact.

For this clone: The antigen remains undetermined.

Germline V gives CDR1 LNHNV, CDR2 YYDKDF (reference sequence). Trimming left V 0 bases short and J 4 bases short, with 6 bases between. CDR3 length: 14 residues. PCR primers comprised 60 Vbeta and 13 Jbeta primers. Profiled with immunoSEQ multiplex PCR; TCRdb holds only in-frame clones, not every one. The table includes about 260,000 clones, roughly 70% detected once. The sample taken for sequencing was PBMCs. The chain recombines TRBV15 with TRBJ2-2; D gene ambiguous. This clonotype was sampled from a female donor in good health and CMV-seronegative. The chain's CDR3 is CATSREDSTGELFF. The CDR3 region has the DNA TGTGCCACCAGCAGAGAAGATAGCACCGGGGAGCTGTTTTTT.